One and the same sample provided the 3 T cell receptor beta chains below, sequenced in a study of Tregs in tolerant kidney transplant recipients. Mixed chimerism was transient after nonmyeloablative marrow transplants from related graft donors. This table comes from immunoSEQ multiplex PCR, and its TCRdb copy is limited to in-frame clones, with some not included. The profile shows about 81,000 clones, more than 85% of them singletons. Specimen: CD4+ T cells from blood (PBMCs), collected 24 months after the transplant. The receptors here all came from a human patient who received a combined kidney and bone marrow transplant. Some T cells may arise from the graft donor.

The rearrangement uses TRBV10-3 and TRBJ1-1; possible D gene TRBD1, 6 bases. There are 13 residues in the CDR3. The germline V gene encodes CDR1 ENHRY and CDR2 SYGVKD. Trimming left V 8 bases short and J 3 bases short, with 13 bases between. CDR3 residues: CAIGRGWDTEAFF. In nucleotides, the CDR3 is TGTGCCATCGGCAGGGGTTGGGACACTGAAGCTTTCTTT.

The CDR3 sequence: CASREQGTHGYTF. The DNA for the CDR3 is TGTGCCAGCAGAGAACAGGGAACCCATGGCTACACCTTC. This chain links TRBV6-6 with TRBJ1-2, with D possibly TRBD1 on 6 matching bases. Germline-derived CDR1 and CDR2 are MNHNY and SVGAGI (reference sequence). The CDR3 length is 13 residues. The V and J ends lost 6 bases and 6 bases respectively, with 14 bases between them.

The count of this clone is one. The chain joins TRBV7-2 to TRBJ2-5, with a possible D match to TRBD2 (5 bases). The CDR3 covers 16 residues. Per the germline V gene, CDR1 is SGHTA and CDR2 is FQGNSA. V was trimmed by 2 bases and J by 6 bases, leaving 19 bases between them. Written as DNA, the CDR3 is TGTGCCAGCAGCTTAAATAGAGACGGAGAGGGTAAGACCCAGTACTTC. Protein: CASSLNRDGEGKTQYF.